This T cell receptor beta chain was sequenced for a study of human T cells and chemical hapten exposure. Study at large: A roughly 2 cm by roughly 2 cm inner upper arm patch received 2% DPC for sensitization.

The time point denotes: patch test 3, about 24 weeks after DPC sensitization. This sample's treatment: therapeutic diphenylcyclopropenone sensitization with weekly scalp DPC. At least ten counts were recorded for this clonotype. This CDR3 has 16 residues. Germline V gives CDR1 SGHRS, CDR2 YFSETQ. The V and J ends lost 0 bases and 0 bases respectively, with 7 bases between them. TCRdb ran MiXCR on the RACE reads and lists one entry per CDR3 protein. This table has roughly 89,000 distinct CDR3 sequences, about 11% appearing once. The sample was whole blood, taken in connection with sensitization to the hapten diphenylcyclopropenone (DPC). This clonotype originated in a woman younger than 45 with alopecia areata. Some clones in this sample may be carry-over from other donors' samples. This rearrangement joins TRBV5-1 to TRBJ2-6; D unresolved. Here the CDR3 reads CASSLGTLSGANVLTF. DNA of the CDR3: TGCGCCAGCAGCTTGGGGACGCTCTCTGGGGCCAACGTCCTGACTTTC.